This T cell receptor beta chain is drawn from a study of preoperative IRX-2 immunotherapy in early breast cancer. V lost 3 bases, J lost 5 bases, and 7 bases stayed unmatched. Germline V lookup: CDR1 LNHNV, CDR2 YYDKDF (reference sequence). CDR3 size: 16 residues. Treatment reported: preoperative locoregional IRX-2 cytokine immunotherapy. This phase Ib study tested locoregional IRX-2 cytokine immunotherapy given before surgery. Some clones are missing from TCRdb's copy, which holds only in-frame ones; the method was immunoSEQ multiplex PCR. The sample carries approximately 24,000 clones, 81% recorded once.

This clonotype was sampled from a human donor with breast cancer. This chain joins TRBV15 and TRBJ1-4, with 9 bases matching TRBD1. Specimen: lymph node tissue, collected after IRX-2 immunotherapy. The CDR3 DNA follows: TGTGCCACCAGCAGGGTTAAGGGACAGGGAAATGAAAAACTGTTTTTT. Amino acid sequence: CATSRVKGQGNEKLFF.